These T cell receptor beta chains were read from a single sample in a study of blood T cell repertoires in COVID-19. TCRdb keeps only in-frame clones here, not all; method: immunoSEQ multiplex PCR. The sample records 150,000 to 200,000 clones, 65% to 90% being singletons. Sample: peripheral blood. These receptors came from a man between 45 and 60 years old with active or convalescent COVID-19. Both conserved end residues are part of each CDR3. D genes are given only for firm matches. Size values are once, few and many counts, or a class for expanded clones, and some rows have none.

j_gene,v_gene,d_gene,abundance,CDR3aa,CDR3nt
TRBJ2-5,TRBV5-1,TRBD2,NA,CATGREGQGGETQYF,TGCGCTACGGGGCGGGAGGGCCAAGGCGGAGAGACCCAGTACTTC
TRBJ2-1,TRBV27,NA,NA,CASSLGLGIHEQFF,TGTGCCAGCAGTTTGGGGCTTGGCATCCATGAGCAGTTCTTC
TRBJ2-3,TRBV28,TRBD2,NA,CASKPGGRKDTQYF,TGTGCCAGCAAGCCGGGGGGGCGTAAAGATACGCAGTATTTT
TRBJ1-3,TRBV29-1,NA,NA,CSVTGMRSGNTIYF,TGCAGCGTAACCGGGATGCGCTCTGGAAACACCATATATTTT
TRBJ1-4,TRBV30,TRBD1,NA,CALKGTGAYSTNEKLFF,TGTGCCTTAAAAGGGACAGGGGCATACTCAACTAATGAAAAACTGTTTTTT
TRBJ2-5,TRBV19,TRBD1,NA,CASSRQGGREGETQYF,TGTGCCAGTAGTCGACAGGGGGGCCGTGAAGGAGAGACCCAGTACTTC
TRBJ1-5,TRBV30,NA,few,CAWKGTGGQPQHF,TGTGCCTGGAAGGGCACGGGAGGTCAGCCCCAGCATTTT
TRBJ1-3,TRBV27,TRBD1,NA,CASSSLQGVFSGNTIYF,TGTGCCAGCAGTTCGCTTCAGGGGGTTTTCTCTGGAAACACCATATATTTT
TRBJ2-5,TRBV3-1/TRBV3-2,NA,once,CASSQAGDQETQYF,TGTGCCAGCAGCCAAGCGGGGGACCAAGAGACCCAGTACTTC
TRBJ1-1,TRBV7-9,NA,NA,CASSLENRMNTEAFF,TGTGCCAGCAGCTTAGAGAACAGGATGAACACTGAAGCTTTCTTT
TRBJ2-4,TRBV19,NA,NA,CASRDRLAKNIQYF,TGTGCCAGCCGCGACAGGTTAGCCAAAAACATTCAGTACTTC
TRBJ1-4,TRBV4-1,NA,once,CASSQGGQPGDNEKLFF,TGCGCCAGCAGCCAAGGGGGGCAGCCAGGAGATAATGAAAAACTGTTTTTT
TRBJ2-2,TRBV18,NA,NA,CASGDRGTGELFF,TGTGCCAGCGGTGACCGGGGCACCGGGGAGCTGTTTTTT
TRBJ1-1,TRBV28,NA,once,CATQHPGSTEAFF,TGTGCCACCCAACACCCAGGGTCTACTGAAGCTTTCTTT
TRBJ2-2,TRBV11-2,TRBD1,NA,CASSWTGVGELFF,TGTGCCAGCAGCTGGACAGGGGTCGGGGAGCTGTTTTTT
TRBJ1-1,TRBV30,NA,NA,CAWSVQVVGTEAFF,TGTGCCTGGAGTGTACAGGTGGTCGGCACTGAAGCTTTCTTT
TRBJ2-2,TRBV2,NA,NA,CASSDKAVRNTGELFF,TGTGCCAGCAGTGATAAAGCGGTTAGGAACACCGGGGAGCTGTTTTTT
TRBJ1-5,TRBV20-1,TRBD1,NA,CSASGQGVNQPQHF,TGCAGTGCTAGTGGTCAGGGGGTTAATCAGCCCCAGCATTTT
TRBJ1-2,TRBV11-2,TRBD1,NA,CASTLTTGQNGYTF,TGTGCCAGCACGCTTACTACGGGACAGAATGGCTACACCTTC
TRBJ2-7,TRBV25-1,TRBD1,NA,CASSHSGTGDEQYF,TGTGCCAGCAGTCATTCCGGGACAGGGGACGAGCAGTACTTC
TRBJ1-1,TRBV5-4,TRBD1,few,CASSPLAGQGVRTEAFF,TGTGCCAGCAGCCCCCTAGCCGGACAGGGGGTACGAACTGAAGCTTTCTTT
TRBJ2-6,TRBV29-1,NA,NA,CSVGASGANVLTF,TGCAGCGTTGGGGCGTCCGGGGCCAACGTCCTGACTTTC
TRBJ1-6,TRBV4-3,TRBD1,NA,CASSQGTGTGNSPLHF,TGCGCCAGCAGCCAAGGGACAGGGACGGGTAATTCACCCCTCCACTTT
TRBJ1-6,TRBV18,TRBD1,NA,CASSPGQGTSPLHF,TGTGCCAGCTCACCGGGACAGGGGACTTCACCCCTCCACTTT
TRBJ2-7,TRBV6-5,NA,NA,CATGKGGPGEQYF,TGTGCCACCGGGAAGGGGGGGCCGGGCGAGCAGTACTTC
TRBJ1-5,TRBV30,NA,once,CAWRSATPDRYNQPQHF,TGTGCCTGGAGGTCCGCAACACCCGACAGGTACAATCAGCCCCAGCATTTT
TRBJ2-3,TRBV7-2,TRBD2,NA,CASSSTGTRADTQYF,TGTGCCAGCAGCTCCACCGGGACTAGGGCAGATACGCAGTATTTT
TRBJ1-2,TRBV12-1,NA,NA,CASSQPTWDRPRRYTF,TGTGCCAGCAGCCAGCCCACCTGGGACAGGCCGAGGCGCTACACCTTC
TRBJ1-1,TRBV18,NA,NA,CASSPPGTLMNTEAFF,TGTGCCAGCTCACCACCCGGGACACTCATGAACACTGAAGCTTTCTTT
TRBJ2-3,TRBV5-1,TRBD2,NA,CASSPSLSGRGVTDTQYF,TGCGCCAGCAGCCCGAGCCTGAGCGGGAGAGGAGTCACAGATACGCAGTATTTT
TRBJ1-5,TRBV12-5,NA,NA,CASGLEEGRNQPQHF,TGTGCTAGTGGTTTGGAGGAGGGGCGCAATCAGCCCCAGCATTTT
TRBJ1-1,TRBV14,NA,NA,CASSQEGRTQRSTEAFF,TGTGCCAGCAGCCAAGAGGGAAGGACACAACGGAGCACTGAAGCTTTCTTT
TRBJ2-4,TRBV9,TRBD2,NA,CASSAGLADTKNIQYF,TGTGCCAGCAGCGCCGGACTAGCGGATACCAAAAACATTCAGTACTTC
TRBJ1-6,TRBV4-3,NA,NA,CASSQDLGGVNEDSPLHF,TGCGCCAGCAGCCAAGATTTGGGAGGTGTCAATGAAGATTCACCCCTCCACTTT
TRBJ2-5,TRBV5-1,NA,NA,CASTDKGKTQYF,TGCGCCAGCACGGACAAAGGAAAGACCCAGTACTTC
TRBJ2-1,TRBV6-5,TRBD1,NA,CASSLQGANEQFF,TGTGCCAGCAGTCTACAGGGGGCGAATGAGCAGTTCTTC
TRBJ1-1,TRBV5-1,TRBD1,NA,CASSLGQGGWTEAFF,TGCGCCAGCAGCTTGGGACAGGGGGGTTGGACTGAAGCTTTCTTT
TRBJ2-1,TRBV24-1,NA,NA,CATSEGAMSYNEQFF,TGTGCCACCAGTGAGGGGGCAATGTCCTACAATGAGCAGTTCTTC
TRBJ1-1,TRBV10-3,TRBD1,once,CAISENRGQNTEAFF,TGTGCCATCAGTGAGAACAGGGGACAGAACACTGAAGCTTTCTTT
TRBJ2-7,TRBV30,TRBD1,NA,CAWGQVSYEQYF,TGTGCCTGGGGACAGGTATCCTACGAGCAGTACTTC
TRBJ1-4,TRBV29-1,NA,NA,CSVEDLVAGTGELFF,TGCAGCGTTGAAGATCTAGTTGCGGGGACCGGGGAACTGTTTTTT
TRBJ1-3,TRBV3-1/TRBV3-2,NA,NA,CASSPLRGPGNTIYF,TGTGCCAGCAGCCCGCTTCGAGGGCCTGGAAACACCATATATTTT